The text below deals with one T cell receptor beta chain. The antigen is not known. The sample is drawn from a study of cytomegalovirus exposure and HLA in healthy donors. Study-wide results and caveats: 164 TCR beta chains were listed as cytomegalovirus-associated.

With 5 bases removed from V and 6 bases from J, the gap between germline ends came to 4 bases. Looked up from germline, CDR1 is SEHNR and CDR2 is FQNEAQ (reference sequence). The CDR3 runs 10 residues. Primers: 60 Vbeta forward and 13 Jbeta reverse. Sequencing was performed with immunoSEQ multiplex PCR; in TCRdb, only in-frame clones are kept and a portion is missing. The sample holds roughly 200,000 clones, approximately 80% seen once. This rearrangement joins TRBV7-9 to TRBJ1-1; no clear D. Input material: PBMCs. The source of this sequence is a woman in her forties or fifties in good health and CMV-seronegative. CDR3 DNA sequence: TGTGCCAGCAGCCTATCTGAAGCTTTCTTT. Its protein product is CASSLSEAFF.